The sequence of this T cell receptor beta chain was determined in a study of blood T cell repertoires in COVID-19. Study summary: From T cells, B-cell-depleted T cells, or PBMCs came the material, which was cDNA or gDNA.

Using immunoSEQ multiplex PCR, the repertoire was profiled, and TCRdb retains in-frame clones only, with some absent. The sample holds 330,000 or so clones; approximately 89% are singletons and the top ten take under 5%. The CDR3 covers 15 residues. V was cut by 0 bases and J by 9 bases, with 12 bases left in between. Germline V gene data show CDR1 as LNHNV and CDR2 as YYDKDF (reference sequence). Sequencing was performed on peripheral blood. The chain carries TRBV15 and TRBJ1-6; D remains ambiguous. The origin of this receptor is a woman aged 55 to 70 with COVID-19, enrolled during active disease. The CDR3 sequence: CATSRDGLWSSPLHF. The DNA of the CDR3 is TGTGCCACCAGCAGAGATGGGTTGTGGAGTTCACCCCTCCACTTT.